This T cell receptor (beta chain) was captured in a study of neurological immune-mediated disorders. Germline V gives CDR1 LGHDT, CDR2 YNNKEL (reference sequence). The CDR3 is made up of 15 amino acids. V shed 5 bases and J 3 bases; nucleotides not matched to a gene: 6. There are many counts of this clonotype. With 10-nucleotide random UMIs, 5'RACE was used to make the cDNA. TCRdb redid the calling of the 5' RACE reads with MiXCR, one entry per CDR3 protein. The table lists about 74,000 distinct CDR3 sequences, roughly 5.5% of them singletons. This TCR came from a young man with multiple sclerosis. Sequencing was performed on PBMCs. The chain recombines TRBV3-1 with TRBJ2-7, with TRBD2 matching over 11 bases. The CDR3: CASSSTSGGIYEQYF. CDR3 coding DNA: TGTGCCAGCAGCTCAACTAGCGGGGGAATCTACGAGCAGTACTTC.